The next 32 T cell receptor beta chains were all read from a single sample in a study of CD8+CD57+ T cells in acquired aplastic anemia. Genomic DNA constituted the template upon which TCR beta VDJ and CDR3 profiling was performed. Via MiXCR, TCRdb re-called the reads, giving one row per CDR3 protein. The sample includes about 220,000 distinct CDR3 sequences, roughly 33% seen only once; the top ten take roughly 1.1%. Sample: sorted CD4+, CD8+, or CD8+CD57+ T cells (not recorded which) from PBMCs. The receptors were sampled from a human donor in good health, serving as a control.

This clonotype was counted ten times or more. This chain links TRBV7-9 with TRBJ2-7; 15 bases map to TRBD2. Germline-derived CDR1 and CDR2 are SEHNR and FQNEAQ (reference sequence). Unmatched junction bases numbered 6, after V lost 4 bases and J lost 2 bases. The CDR3 is 17 residues long. DNA of the CDR3: TGTGCCAGCAGCTCAAGGACTAGCGGGAGGGTAACCTACGAGCAGTACTTC. This translates into CASSSRTSGRVTYEQYF.

In its sample, this clonotype was seen a few times. This chain connects TRBV5-1 to TRBJ2-3; 7 positions agree with TRBD2. Germline V gene lookup returns CDR1 SGHRS and CDR2 YFSETQ. V lost 3 bases and J lost 1; bases outside the gene matches: 5. The length of the CDR3 is 15 residues. Here the CDR3 DNA reads TGCGCCAGCAGCTCGGGGGGTCGAGGCACAGATACGCAGTATTTT. Translating gives CASSSGGRGTDTQYF.

This clonotype came up once. The chain carries TRBV15 and TRBJ2-2; D is possibly TRBD2 (6 bases). Deletions cut 6 bases from V and 3 bases from J, with 8 bases between. CDR1 and CDR2 from the germline V gene are LNHNV and YYDKDF (reference sequence). This CDR3 spans 13 amino acids. The CDR3 protein is CATREGYTGELFF. DNA for the CDR3: TGTGCCACCAGGGAGGGGTACACCGGGGAGCTGTTTTTT.

The chain carries TRBV5-4 and TRBJ2-3, with TRBD1 identical over 7 bases. V dropped 2 bases and J dropped 2; count of bases not matched to a gene: 11. CDR3 length: 17 amino acids. In germline, CDR1 is SGHNT, CDR2 YYREEE (reference sequence). In DNA, the CDR3 is TGTGCCAGCAGCTTAGCCCCCGGGACAGCTTTCACAGATACGCAGTATTTT. It specifies CASSLAPGTAFTDTQYF.

CDR3 in DNA: TGTGCCATCAATGGGACAGGGGGCGATAATTCACCCCTCCACTTT. Translating gives CAINGTGGDNSPLHF. J is TRBJ1-6 and V is TRBV10-3, with 12 bases fitting TRBD1. With 7 bases clipped from V and 5 bases from J, the junction kept 3 bases outside the gene matches. The CDR3 runs to 15 residues. Germline CDR1 reads ENHRY; CDR2 reads SYGVKD.

A few counts support this clonotype. CDR3: CASSIRSSTKNIQYF. CDR3 nucleotide sequence: TGTGCCAGTAGTATAAGGAGTAGCACCAAAAACATTCAGTACTTC. V gene TRBV19 combines with J gene TRBJ2-4, with unresolved D. The germline CDR1 and CDR2 sequences are LNHDA and SQIVND (reference sequence). V was cut by 2 bases and J by 2 bases, with 10 bases left in between. The CDR3 extends over 15 amino acids.

This clonotype was counted many times. This rearrangement joins TRBV6-1 to TRBJ2-7; 9 positions match TRBD2. V dropped 6 bases and J dropped 3; count of bases not matched to a gene: 6. The CDR3 length is 14 residues. Per the germline V gene, CDR1 is MNHNS and CDR2 is SASEGT. CDR3 loop: CASSHSGSHYEQYF. CDR3 nucleotide sequence: TGTGCCAGCAGCCATAGCGGGAGCCACTACGAGCAGTACTTC.

This clonotype was seen repeatedly, ten times or more. The V gene is TRBV7-3, the J gene TRBJ1-1, with 7 bases lining up with TRBD1. The V segment lost 6 bases and the J segment 7 bases; nucleotides outside the gene matches: 5. The CDR3 has 12 amino acids. CDR1 SGHTA and CDR2 FQGTGA come from the germline V gene. DNA of the CDR3: TGTGCCAGCAGTTCGACAGGGCATGAAGCTTTCTTT. It codes for CASSSTGHEAFF.

This clonotype has a count of ten or more. The chain links TRBV2 to TRBJ2-7; 9 bases map to TRBD2. Germline CDR1 is SNHLY and CDR2 is FYNNEI. This CDR3 has 15 amino acids. V lost 1 base and J lost 0; bases outside the gene matches: 1. The CDR3 is CASSEGGGGSYEQYF. The CDR3 DNA is TGTGCCAGCAGTGAAGGCGGGGGGGGCTCCTACGAGCAGTACTTC. Using reference TRBV2 and TRBJ2-7 for the parts outside the CDR3, the full variable domain is EPEVTQTPSHQVTQMGQEVILRCVPISNHLYFYWYRQILGQKVEFLVSFYNNEISEKSEIFDDQFSVERPDGSNFTLKIRSTKLEDSAMYFCASSEGGGGSYEQYFGPGTRLTVT.

As to this clonotype: Being one base from a much bigger clone, this may be a read error. V is TRBV12-3 or TRBV12-4 and J is TRBJ1-1, with 11 bases lining up with TRBD1. After removal of 6 bases from V and 8 bases from J, the junction contained 5 bases not matched to a gene. The length of the CDR3 is 13 residues. For the CDR3, the DNA is TGTGCCAGCAGCCCGGACAGGGGGCTAGAAGCTTTCTTT. Translating it yields CASSPDRGLEAFF.

A note on this clonotype: An end of the junction does not agree with germline; a read error may underlie this. The rearrangement links TRBV11-2 to TRBJ1-1; D might be TRBD1 (5 bases). CDR3 length equals 14 residues. Germline V CDR1 and CDR2: SGHAT, FQNNGV. The CDR3, as DNA: TGTGCCAGCAGCGCCGACAGAATGAACGCTGAAGCTTTCTTT. It encodes CASSADRMNAEAFF.

This rearrangement joins TRBV20-1 to TRBJ1-1; D possibly corresponds to TRBD1 (6 bases). Germline V lookup: CDR1 DFQATT, CDR2 SNEGSKA (reference sequence). The V end lost 2 bases, the J end lost 4 bases, and 20 bases lay between the germline ends. This CDR3 is 16 amino acids long. The CDR3 spells CSARRQVPLASTEAFF. Here the CDR3 DNA reads TGCAGTGCTAGACGACAGGTACCCTTGGCTAGCACTGAAGCTTTCTTT.

This clonotype came up many times. This chain links TRBV20-1 with TRBJ2-3, with unresolved D. Germline lookup yields CDR1 DFQATT and CDR2 SNEGSKA (reference sequence). The CDR3 is made up of 16 amino acids. V was cut by 2 bases and J by 2 bases, with 17 bases left in between. CDR3 DNA: TGCAGTGCTAGATCGGCTGGAAGGGTAGTCACAGATACGCAGTATTTT. This codes for CSARSAGRVVTDTQYF.

The table lists this clonotype with a few counts. The chain couples TRBV5-1 to TRBJ2-2; TRBD2 matches at 8 bases. The CDR3 length is 15 residues. CDR1 is SGHRS, CDR2 YFSETQ, per germline. After removal of 0 bases from V and 7 bases from J, the junction contained 5 bases not matched to a gene. CDR3: CASSLALAGGGELFF. DNA of the CDR3: TGCGCCAGCAGCTTGGCCCTAGCGGGTGGCGGGGAGCTGTTTTTT.

The chain combines TRBV25-1 with TRBJ2-5; TRBD2 agrees at 10 bases. The CDR3 spans 14 residues. Unmatched junction bases numbered 2, after V lost 3 bases and J lost 4 bases. The V gene's germline CDR1 is MGHDK and CDR2 SYGVNS. The CDR3 sequence: CASSEPSGRETQYF. CDR3 bases: TGTGCCAGCAGTGAGCCTAGCGGGAGAGAGACCCAGTACTTC. Full variable domain (remainder filled in from reference TRBV25-1 and TRBJ2-5): EADIYQTPRYLVIGTGKKITLECSQTMGHDKMYWYQQDPGMELHLIHYSYGVNSTEKGDLSSESTVSRIRTEHFPLTLESARPSHTSQYLCASSEPSGRETQYFGPGTRLLVL.

The gene calls are TRBV29-1 and TRBJ1-2; no definite D call. CDR1 is SQVTM and CDR2 is ANQGSEA in the germline V gene. The ends were cut back, 6 bases at V and 4 bases at J, with 12 bases in the middle. The CDR3 spans 12 residues. The CDR3 protein is CSVSAASYGYTF. The DNA of the CDR3 is TGCAGCGTATCTGCCGCTTCCTATGGCTACACCTTC.

The rearrangement joins TRBV24-1 to TRBJ2-1; TRBD2 matches 16 bases. CDR3 length: 15 residues. The junction had 4 bases not matched to a gene; V was cut back by 7 bases and J by 8 bases. Per germline, CDR1 KGHDR and CDR2 SFDVKD. In DNA form, the CDR3 reads TGTGCCACCAGCCGGGGACTAGCGGGAGGGGATGAGCAGTTCTTC. Translation gives CATSRGLAGGDEQFF.

There are many counts of this clonotype. The chain carries TRBV29-1 and TRBJ1-3; 7 bases map to TRBD1. With V trimmed by 4 bases and J by 0 bases, 6 bases remained unmatched. The CDR3 is 15 amino acids. The germline V gene encodes CDR1 SQVTM and CDR2 ANQGSEA. The CDR3, as DNA: TGCAGCGTTGCCCCCACAGGGGTCTCTGGAAACACCATATATTTT. It encodes CSVAPTGVSGNTIYF.

There are many counts of this clonotype. The chain links TRBV4-3 to TRBJ2-7, with a weak D call TRBD1 (6 bases). This CDR3 has 15 amino acids. CDR1 LGHNA and CDR2 YSLEER come from the germline V gene. V lost 4 bases, J lost 3 bases, and 16 bases lay in between. The CDR3 coding sequence is TGCGCCAGCAGCCCAGAAAACAGGGAACTCTACGAGCAGTACTTC. Encoded protein: CASSPENRELYEQYF.

This clonotype was seen at least ten times. This sequence joins TRBV20-1 and TRBJ2-2, with D unresolved. V gave up 6 bases and J gave up 2 bases, with 10 bases separating them. This CDR3 has 13 amino acids. Per germline, CDR1 DFQATT and CDR2 SNEGSKA (reference sequence). This chain's CDR3 is CSAPTGNTGELFF. The DNA for the CDR3 is TGCAGTGCCCCGACGGGTAACACCGGGGAGCTGTTTTTT.

This clonotype was detected many times. The chain links TRBV20-1 to TRBJ2-1; 12 bases agree with TRBD2. CDR1 and CDR2 from the germline V gene are DFQATT and SNEGSKA (reference sequence). This CDR3 is 16 amino acids long. V was pared by 3 bases and J by 3 bases, with 6 bases of the junction left unmatched. Here the CDR3 reads CSASPSGGVYYNEQFF. The CDR3 DNA is TGCAGTGCTAGCCCTAGCGGGGGGGTTTACTACAATGAGCAGTTCTTC.

The CDR3: CASSPGWRGGYEQYF. CDR3 nucleotides: TGTGCCAGCTCACCGGGGTGGCGGGGAGGCTACGAGCAGTACTTC. The chain uses TRBV25-1 and TRBJ2-7; possible D gene TRBD2, 6 bases. Germline assignment: CDR1 MGHDK and CDR2 SYGVNS. The CDR3 covers 15 residues. Trimming pared 8 bases from V and 3 bases from J, leaving 20 bases between.

This clonotype has a count of ten or more. The chain is built from TRBV20-1 and TRBJ1-1, with TRBD1 identical over 7 bases. CDR1 is DFQATT, CDR2 SNEGSKA, per germline (reference sequence). This CDR3 is built from 12 residues. Losses at the gene ends were 5 bases for V and 5 bases for J; bases not matched to a gene: 5. CDR3 sequence reads: CSAPTGFTEAFF. Here the CDR3 DNA reads TGCAGTGCTCCGACAGGGTTTACTGAAGCTTTCTTT.

The gene calls are TRBV2 and TRBJ2-5, with TRBD2 as a possible D gene (5 bases). Germline V gives CDR1 SNHLY, CDR2 FYNNEI. The CDR3 totals 14 residues. V was clipped by 5 bases and J by 0 bases, with 10 bases between them. The CDR3 here is CASSSSAYQETQYF. The CDR3 coding sequence is TGTGCCAGCAGTAGTAGCGCGTACCAAGAGACCCAGTACTTC.

Turning to this clonotype: The limits of the CDR3 on the DNA are not certain, so only TCRdb's listed CDR3 is given. CDR3 residues: CASSIYLCSVWDRAQETQYF. The chain joins TRBV7-9 to TRBJ2-5; the table's D call TRBD1 went unverified against the DNA. The CDR3 is 20 residues long, ends included. CDR1 SEHNR and CDR2 FQNEAQ come from the germline V gene (reference sequence).

This clonotype appeared many times. The V call is TRBV20-1, the J call TRBJ2-3; 7 bases agree with TRBD2. Germline CDR1 DFQATT, CDR2 SNEGSKA (reference sequence). The J segment lost 1 base and the V segment lost 7 bases, leaving 8 bases of the junction unmatched. The CDR3 runs 14 residues. The CDR3 coding sequence is TGCAGTGTCAAGAACGCGGGGGGCACAGATACGCAGTATTTT. Translating gives CSVKNAGGTDTQYF.

This clonotype was detected a few times. The chain carries TRBV5-1 and TRBJ2-3; D might be TRBD2 (6 bases). The CDR3 covers 17 residues. Germline-derived CDR1 and CDR2 are SGHRS and YFSETQ. Trimming shortened V by 2 bases and J by 6 bases, and 22 bases separated the two germline ends. The CDR3 reads CASSLELLLGGTDTQYF. The DNA of the CDR3 is TGCGCCAGCAGCTTAGAGTTGCTTCTGGGGGGAACGGATACGCAGTATTTT.

The chain couples TRBV4-1 to TRBJ1-4, with TRBD1 matching 9 bases. This CDR3 is built from 18 residues. The J segment lost 0 bases and the V segment lost 2 bases, leaving 7 bases of the junction unmatched. Germline assignment: CDR1 MGHRA and CDR2 YSYEKL. The CDR3 sequence is CASSQPGRDRATNEKLFF. The DNA of the CDR3 is TGCGCCAGCAGCCAACCCGGGCGGGACAGGGCAACTAATGAAAAACTGTTTTTT.

On this clonotype: This may be a read error: a much more frequent sequence differs by one nucleotide. This chain links TRBV20-1 with TRBJ1-1; 9 bases line up with TRBD1. The CDR3 covers 14 residues. V gave up 3 bases and J gave up 5 bases; unmatched junction bases: 7. CDR1 is DFQATT and CDR2 is SNEGSKA in the germline V gene (reference sequence). The CDR3 protein is CSARTGTGPTEAFF. CDR3 in DNA: TGCAGTGCTAGGACCGGGACAGGGCCGACTGAAGCTTTCTTT.

The chain has TRBV11-1 and TRBJ1-2; the D is unclear. From germline, CDR1 is SGHAT and CDR2 FQDESV (reference sequence). This CDR3 has 16 amino acids. The V gene lost 5 bases and the J gene lost 4 bases, with 20 bases spanning the gap. CDR3: CASSLPGRDRAYGYTF. The DNA for the CDR3 is TGTGCCAGCAGCCTACCTGGCCGGGATCGCGCCTATGGCTACACCTTC.

This clonotype was counted ten times or more. The genes are TRBV5-6 and TRBJ1-2; D gene ambiguous. Per germline, CDR1 SGHDT and CDR2 YYEEEE. CDR3 size: 12 residues. Trimming pared 5 bases from V and 2 bases from J, leaving 7 bases between. CDR3 sequence: CASSSLNYGYTF. The CDR3 nucleotides are TGTGCCAGCAGTTCCTTAAACTATGGCTACACCTTC.

The chain links TRBV15 to TRBJ2-1; 9 bases line up with TRBD2. Germline trimming cut 6 bases from V and 5 bases from J; bases unmatched to any gene: 5. The CDR3 has 14 residues. Germline V gives CDR1 LNHNV, CDR2 YYDKDF (reference sequence). In DNA form, the CDR3 reads TGTGCCACCAGGGGCGGGGGGGAAGACAATGAGCAGTTCTTC. It translates to CATRGGGEDNEQFF. The full variable domain, in which reference TRBV15 and TRBJ2-1 provide the parts outside the CDR3, is DAMVIQNPRYQVTQFGKPVTLSCSQTLNHNVMYWYQQKSSQAPKLLFHYYDKDFNNEADTPDNFQSRRPNTSFCFLDIRSPGLGDTAMYLCATRGGGEDNEQFFGPGTRLTVL.